The rows below give T cell receptor beta chains drawn from one sample of a study of OX40 agonist ivuxolimab in advanced cancers. Assay: immunoSEQ multiplex PCR; the TCRdb copy retains only in-frame clones and omits some. The table records some 130,000 clones, 75% to 90% of them present only once. Sequencing was performed on CD4+ or CD8+ T cells sorted from blood, taken in a trial of the OX40 agonist ivuxolimab. These receptors all stem from an adult with an advanced solid tumor such as melanoma, head and neck, liver or kidney cancer. The CDR3 runs from the conserved cysteine through the conserved F or W. The order of the fields is D gene, V gene, clone size, J gene, CDR3 DNA, CDR3 protein. The D gene is left open where the match is weak. Clone size is not always given. Where it is, it says once, few, many or a class for expanded clones.

d_gene: -
v_gene: TRBV7-2
abundance: -
j_gene: TRBJ1-5
CDR3nt: TGTGCCAGCAGCCCATTTCCGGGGCAGCCCCAGCATTTT
CDR3aa: CASSPFPGQPQHF

d_gene: -
v_gene: TRBV2
abundance: -
j_gene: TRBJ2-5
CDR3nt: TGTGCCAGCAGTGATAGGAGGGAGAGCGAGACCCAGTACTTC
CDR3aa: CASSDRRESETQYF

d_gene: TRBD1
v_gene: TRBV28
abundance: -
j_gene: TRBJ1-2
CDR3nt: TGTGCCAGTAGACAGGGCCGGGGCGGCTACACCTTC
CDR3aa: CASRQGRGGYTF

d_gene: TRBD2
v_gene: TRBV19
abundance: -
j_gene: TRBJ2-3
CDR3nt: TGTGCCAGTAGTATAATTTTGTCTAGCGGGGGGGCACATACGCAGTATTTT
CDR3aa: CASSIILSSGGAHTQYF

d_gene: -
v_gene: TRBV5-1
abundance: once
j_gene: TRBJ2-3
CDR3nt: TGCGCCAGCAGCTCTGGGTCTGCCACAGATACGCAGTATTTT
CDR3aa: CASSSGSATDTQYF

d_gene: TRBD2
v_gene: TRBV4-2
abundance: -
j_gene: TRBJ2-3
CDR3nt: TGTGCCAGCAGCCAAAAAGGTAGCGGGAAGAGCACAGATACGCAGTATTTT
CDR3aa: CASSQKGSGKSTDTQYF

d_gene: TRBD1
v_gene: TRBV7-2
abundance: once
j_gene: TRBJ1-1
CDR3nt: TGTGCCAGCAGCTTAGAGACAGGGAGAGAAACTGAAGCTTTCTTT
CDR3aa: CASSLETGRETEAFF

d_gene: -
v_gene: TRBV4-3
abundance: -
j_gene: TRBJ2-4
CDR3nt: TGCGCCAGCAGCCAAGATCGAAACAGGGAAAACATTCAGTACTTC
CDR3aa: CASSQDRNRENIQYF

d_gene: TRBD1
v_gene: TRBV5-5
abundance: -
j_gene: TRBJ2-7
CDR3nt: TGTGCCAGCAGCTTTATTAGTTTCGGACAGGGTGGTTCCTACGAGCAGTACTTC
CDR3aa: CASSFISFGQGGSYEQYF

d_gene: -
v_gene: TRBV10-3
abundance: -
j_gene: TRBJ1-1
CDR3nt: TGTGCCATCAGTGGCCCCACTGAAGCTTTCTTT
CDR3aa: CAISGPTEAFF

d_gene: -
v_gene: TRBV18
abundance: -
j_gene: TRBJ1-1
CDR3nt: TGTGCCAGCTCACCATTGTCCAGAGACACTGAAGCTTTCTTT
CDR3aa: CASSPLSRDTEAFF

d_gene: TRBD2
v_gene: TRBV11-2
abundance: -
j_gene: TRBJ2-1
CDR3nt: TGTGCCAGCAGCAAGGTTCTAGCGGGCGCGACGACTGAGCAGTTCTTC
CDR3aa: CASSKVLAGATTEQFF

d_gene: -
v_gene: TRBV7-2
abundance: -
j_gene: TRBJ1-3
CDR3nt: TGTGCCAGCAGCTTGCAGGGGCGGGACACCATATATTTT
CDR3aa: CASSLQGRDTIYF

d_gene: -
v_gene: TRBV28
abundance: -
j_gene: TRBJ1-5
CDR3nt: TGTGCCAGCAGTTTTAGGCAGATCTATAGCAATCAGCCCCAGCATTTT
CDR3aa: CASSFRQIYSNQPQHF

d_gene: TRBD2
v_gene: TRBV27
abundance: -
j_gene: TRBJ2-7
CDR3nt: TGTGCCAGCAGTTTCGGGGGGGATCCCTACGAGCAGTACTTC
CDR3aa: CASSFGGDPYEQYF

d_gene: -
v_gene: TRBV2
abundance: -
j_gene: TRBJ1-1
CDR3nt: TGTGCCAGCACTCCGGGTACAGAGGTGGAGGTAGCTTTCTTT
CDR3aa: CASTPGTEVEVAFF

d_gene: TRBD1
v_gene: TRBV7-9
abundance: few
j_gene: TRBJ2-1
CDR3nt: TGTGCCAGCAGCTTAGCGGTGGGACAGCGGTCGGATGAGCAGTTCTTC
CDR3aa: CASSLAVGQRSDEQFF

d_gene: TRBD1
v_gene: TRBV7-2
abundance: once
j_gene: TRBJ2-7
CDR3nt: TGTGCCAGCAGCTCCGGACAGGGGACTTTCTACGAGCAGTACTTC
CDR3aa: CASSSGQGTFYEQYF

d_gene: -
v_gene: TRBV7-9
abundance: -
j_gene: TRBJ1-5
CDR3nt: TGTGCCAGCAGCCCGGCGCGGGGTGAGCTAAATCAGCCCCAGCATTTT
CDR3aa: CASSPARGELNQPQHF

d_gene: TRBD1
v_gene: TRBV6-1
abundance: -
j_gene: TRBJ1-4
CDR3nt: TGTGCCAGCCGGAGGACAGGGGAGGGTGAAAAACTGTTTTTT
CDR3aa: CASRRTGEGEKLFF

d_gene: -
v_gene: TRBV9
abundance: -
j_gene: TRBJ2-2
CDR3nt: TGTGCCAGCAGCCTCACGGGGGACACCGGGGAGCTGTTTTTT
CDR3aa: CASSLTGDTGELFF

d_gene: TRBD1
v_gene: TRBV7-9
abundance: -
j_gene: TRBJ1-4
CDR3nt: TGTGCCAGCAGCTCCGAACAGGGGGCGAGGGAAAAACTGTTTTTT
CDR3aa: CASSSEQGAREKLFF

d_gene: TRBD1
v_gene: TRBV5-1
abundance: -
j_gene: TRBJ2-1
CDR3nt: TGCGCCAGCTCGTCTTGGACAGGGGTCAACAATGAGCAGTTCTTC
CDR3aa: CASSSWTGVNNEQFF

d_gene: TRBD1
v_gene: TRBV5-4
abundance: -
j_gene: TRBJ2-7
CDR3nt: TGTGCCAGCAGCTTTGGGCGTGGGGGACAGGGTAGATCCTACGAGCAGTACTTC
CDR3aa: CASSFGRGGQGRSYEQYF

d_gene: TRBD1
v_gene: TRBV29-1
abundance: -
j_gene: TRBJ2-2
CDR3nt: TGCAGCGCAGGGGGACAGGGAGGAACCGGGGAGCTGTTTTTT
CDR3aa: CSAGGQGGTGELFF

d_gene: -
v_gene: TRBV7-4
abundance: once
j_gene: TRBJ2-4
CDR3nt: TGTGCCAGCAGCGAACTCGGGAACAAAAACATTCAGTACTTC
CDR3aa: CASSELGNKNIQYF

d_gene: -
v_gene: TRBV6-6
abundance: -
j_gene: TRBJ2-5
CDR3nt: TGTGCCAGCAGTTACGGTGGGGGCGCGGGGGAGACCCAGTACTTC
CDR3aa: CASSYGGGAGETQYF

d_gene: TRBD2
v_gene: TRBV5-1
abundance: -
j_gene: TRBJ2-7
CDR3nt: TGCGCCAGCAGCTTGCCTAGCGGGGACTACGAGCAGTACTTC
CDR3aa: CASSLPSGDYEQYF

d_gene: -
v_gene: TRBV9
abundance: -
j_gene: TRBJ2-7
CDR3nt: TGTGCCAGCAGCGTAGGCGTACCCTCCTACGAGCAGTACTTC
CDR3aa: CASSVGVPSYEQYF

d_gene: -
v_gene: TRBV10-3
abundance: -
j_gene: TRBJ1-2
CDR3nt: TGTGCCATCAGCGCGAGCGATTACTATGGCTACACCTTC
CDR3aa: CAISASDYYGYTF

d_gene: -
v_gene: TRBV7-6
abundance: -
j_gene: TRBJ2-2
CDR3nt: TGTGCCAGCAGCCCGTCAAGGACCCGGGAAGCCGGGGAGCTGTTTTTT
CDR3aa: CASSPSRTREAGELFF

d_gene: TRBD1
v_gene: TRBV7-2
abundance: few
j_gene: TRBJ1-2
CDR3nt: TGTGCCAGCAGCGATTCAGGGGGCTATGGCTACACCTTC
CDR3aa: CASSDSGGYGYTF

d_gene: -
v_gene: TRBV11-1
abundance: -
j_gene: TRBJ1-1
CDR3nt: TGTGCCAGCAGCGTCGTGGCGATTGTGGATACTGAAGCTTTCTTT
CDR3aa: CASSVVAIVDTEAFF

d_gene: -
v_gene: TRBV6-6
abundance: -
j_gene: TRBJ1-2
CDR3nt: TGTGCCAGCAGTCTCCGTGGGTCCGCTAACTATGGCTACACCTTC
CDR3aa: CASSLRGSANYGYTF

d_gene: TRBD1
v_gene: TRBV7-9
abundance: -
j_gene: TRBJ1-2
CDR3nt: TGTGCCAGCAGCTTAGCAGGACAGGTCCCTTCGTATGGCTACACCTTC
CDR3aa: CASSLAGQVPSYGYTF

d_gene: TRBD1
v_gene: TRBV19
abundance: -
j_gene: TRBJ1-2
CDR3nt: TGTGCCAGTACCGCACCGGGACAGGGTAGTCGTGGCTACACCTTC
CDR3aa: CASTAPGQGSRGYTF

d_gene: -
v_gene: TRBV2
abundance: once
j_gene: TRBJ1-3
CDR3nt: TGTGCCAGCAGCACCCATTTCACCATATATTTT
CDR3aa: CASSTHFTIYF

d_gene: -
v_gene: TRBV6-8
abundance: -
j_gene: TRBJ2-7
CDR3nt: TGTGCCAGCAGTTACAGGGCAGGGGATTCCCACGAGCAGTACTTC
CDR3aa: CASSYRAGDSHEQYF

d_gene: -
v_gene: TRBV27
abundance: -
j_gene: TRBJ2-2
CDR3nt: TGTGCCAGCAGCCGGGGCCGTGGCACCGGGGAGCTGTTTTTT
CDR3aa: CASSRGRGTGELFF

d_gene: -
v_gene: TRBV4-3
abundance: -
j_gene: TRBJ1-4
CDR3nt: TGCGCCAGCAGCCAATCAGAGGGTTTGGGACTGTTTTTT
CDR3aa: CASSQSEGLGLFF

d_gene: -
v_gene: TRBV5-4
abundance: -
j_gene: TRBJ2-7
CDR3nt: TGTGCCAGCAGCTCAAGACACGAAAACGGGGAGCAGTACTTC
CDR3aa: CASSSRHENGEQYF

d_gene: TRBD1
v_gene: TRBV6-1
abundance: -
j_gene: TRBJ2-2
CDR3nt: TGTGCCAGCAGTGGTCGACAGGGGAACACCGGGGAGCTGTTTTTT
CDR3aa: CASSGRQGNTGELFF

d_gene: TRBD1
v_gene: TRBV6-5
abundance: -
j_gene: TRBJ2-5
CDR3nt: TGTGCCAGCAGTAACAGGGGGCAAGAGACCCAGTACTTC
CDR3aa: CASSNRGQETQYF

d_gene: TRBD2
v_gene: TRBV7-2
abundance: -
j_gene: TRBJ2-3
CDR3nt: TGTGCCAGCAGTTACCCCGGGACTAGCGGGGGTTACACAGATACGCAGTATTTT
CDR3aa: CASSYPGTSGGYTDTQYF

d_gene: -
v_gene: TRBV2
abundance: -
j_gene: TRBJ2-3
CDR3nt: TGTGCCAGCGGGGGAGAGATCACGCAGTATTTT
CDR3aa: CASGGEITQYF

d_gene: -
v_gene: TRBV7-9
abundance: -
j_gene: TRBJ1-5
CDR3nt: TGTGCCAGCAGCTTAGGGACTGGCTCTGGGGGAAATCAGCCCCAGCATTTT
CDR3aa: CASSLGTGSGGNQPQHF

d_gene: -
v_gene: TRBV28
abundance: -
j_gene: TRBJ1-5
CDR3nt: TGTGCCACCCTCCGAACAGGGCTGGGCAATCAGCCCCAGCATTTT
CDR3aa: CATLRTGLGNQPQHF

d_gene: TRBD2
v_gene: TRBV7-3
abundance: -
j_gene: TRBJ2-3
CDR3nt: TGTGCCAGCAACTTAAGTCCTGCGGGAGGCACAGATACGCAGTATTTT
CDR3aa: CASNLSPAGGTDTQYF

d_gene: -
v_gene: TRBV15
abundance: -
j_gene: TRBJ2-5
CDR3nt: TGTGCCACCAGCAGAGATCAGGGAACGTCGGAGACCCAGTACTTC
CDR3aa: CATSRDQGTSETQYF

d_gene: TRBD1
v_gene: TRBV28
abundance: -
j_gene: TRBJ2-7
CDR3nt: TGTGCCAGCAATAGGGGGCACTCCTACGAGCAGTACTTC
CDR3aa: CASNRGHSYEQYF

d_gene: -
v_gene: TRBV28
abundance: -
j_gene: TRBJ2-7
CDR3nt: TGTGCCAGCACCCGAAATGGCGCAATACCTCCGGGGGAGCAGTACTTC
CDR3aa: CASTRNGAIPPGEQYF

d_gene: TRBD1
v_gene: TRBV5-1
abundance: -
j_gene: TRBJ2-7
CDR3nt: TGCGCCAGCAGCTTTGACAGGGGCCCTAGGGAGCAGTACTTC
CDR3aa: CASSFDRGPREQYF

d_gene: -
v_gene: TRBV28
abundance: -
j_gene: TRBJ1-5
CDR3nt: TGTGCCACTCACTCCCCGGGGGGCGGATGGAATCAGCCCCAGCATTTT
CDR3aa: CATHSPGGGWNQPQHF

d_gene: -
v_gene: TRBV18
abundance: -
j_gene: TRBJ2-7
CDR3nt: TGTGCCAGCTCACCACGAGCTCAGAAGCCCTACGAGCAGTACTTC
CDR3aa: CASSPRAQKPYEQYF